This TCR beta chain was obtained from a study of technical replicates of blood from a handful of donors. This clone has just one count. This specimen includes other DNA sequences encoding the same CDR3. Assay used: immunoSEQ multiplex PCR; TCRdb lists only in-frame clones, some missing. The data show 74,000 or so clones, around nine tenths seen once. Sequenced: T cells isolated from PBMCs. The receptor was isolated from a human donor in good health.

This chain's CDR3 is CASSAREGGTDTQYF. As DNA, the CDR3 is TGTGCCAGCAGCGCGAGAGAGGGCGGAACAGATACGCAGTATTTT. The rearrangement links TRBV9 to TRBJ2-3; D possibly corresponds to TRBD2 (5 bases). The germline V gene encodes CDR1 SGDLS and CDR2 YYNGEE. This CDR3 is 15 amino acids long. V gave up 3 bases and J gave up 3 bases, with 14 bases separating them.